This TCR beta chain was retrieved from a study of OX40 agonist ivuxolimab in advanced cancers. Findings and caveats of the study: There were, on average, more expanded clones in CD8+ T cells than in CD4+.

Repertoires were generated with immunoSEQ multiplex PCR, while TCRdb's copy carries only in-frame clones and drops some. The sample holds around 27,000 clones, roughly 83% seen once. Systemic immunosuppression or autoimmune disease history was grounds to exclude patients. CDR1 and CDR2 (germline): MNHEY, SMNVEV (reference sequence). The CDR3 has 13 amino acids. Deletions cut 7 bases from V and 4 bases from J, with 11 bases between. Comment on this clone: Antigen unknown.

The source material was CD4+ or CD8+ T cells sorted from blood, sampled in a trial of the OX40 agonist ivuxolimab. The receptor was derived from an adult with an advanced solid tumor such as melanoma, head and neck, liver or kidney cancer. The rearrangement joins TRBV27 to TRBJ2-1; tentative D call: TRBD1 (5 bases). The CDR3 here is CASKYQGYNEQFF. The DNA of the CDR3 is TGTGCCAGCAAGTATCAGGGATACAATGAGCAGTTCTTC.